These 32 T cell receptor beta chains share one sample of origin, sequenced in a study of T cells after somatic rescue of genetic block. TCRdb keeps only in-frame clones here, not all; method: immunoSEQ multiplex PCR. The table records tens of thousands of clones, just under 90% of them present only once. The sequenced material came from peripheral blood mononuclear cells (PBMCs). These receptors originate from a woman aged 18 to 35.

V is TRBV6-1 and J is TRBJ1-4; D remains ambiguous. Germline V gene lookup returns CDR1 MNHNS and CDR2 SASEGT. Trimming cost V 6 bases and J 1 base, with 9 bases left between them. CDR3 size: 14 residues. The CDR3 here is CASRIGVTNEKLFF. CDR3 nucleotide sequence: TGTGCCAGCAGAATCGGGGTAACTAATGAAAAACTGTTTTTT.

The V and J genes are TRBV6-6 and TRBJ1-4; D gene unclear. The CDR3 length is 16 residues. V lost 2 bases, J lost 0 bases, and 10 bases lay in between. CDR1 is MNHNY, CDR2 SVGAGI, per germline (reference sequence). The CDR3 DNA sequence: TGTGCCAGCAGTTACGGTGTCGGAGCAACTAATGAAAAACTGTTTTTT. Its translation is CASSYGVGATNEKLFF.

The CDR3 protein is CASSRGTGETQYF. The CDR3 DNA reads as TGTGCCAGCAGTCGGGGGACCGGAGAGACCCAGTACTTC. The rearrangement uses TRBV25-1 and TRBJ2-5, with D possibly TRBD2 on 6 matching bases. The CDR3 consists of 13 residues. V was trimmed by 5 bases and J by 4 bases, leaving 11 bases between them. The germline V gene encodes CDR1 MGHDK and CDR2 SYGVNS.

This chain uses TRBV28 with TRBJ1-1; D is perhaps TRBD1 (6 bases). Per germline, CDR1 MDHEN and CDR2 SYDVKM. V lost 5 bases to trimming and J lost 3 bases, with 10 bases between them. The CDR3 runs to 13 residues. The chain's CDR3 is CASSPNRDTEAFF. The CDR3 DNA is TGTGCCAGCAGTCCCAACAGGGACACTGAAGCTTTCTTT.

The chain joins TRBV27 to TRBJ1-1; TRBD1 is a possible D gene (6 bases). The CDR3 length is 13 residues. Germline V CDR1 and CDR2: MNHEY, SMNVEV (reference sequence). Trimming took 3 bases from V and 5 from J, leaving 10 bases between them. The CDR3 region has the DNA TGTGCCAGCAGTTTCCGGGGGCCTACTGAAGCTTTCTTT. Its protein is CASSFRGPTEAFF.

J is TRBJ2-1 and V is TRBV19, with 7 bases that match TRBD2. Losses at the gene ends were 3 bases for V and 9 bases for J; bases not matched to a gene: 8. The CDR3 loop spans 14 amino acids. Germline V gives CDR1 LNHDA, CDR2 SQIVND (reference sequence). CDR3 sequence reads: CASSILAGEAEQFF. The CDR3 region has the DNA TGTGCCAGTAGTATCCTGGCGGGAGAGGCTGAGCAGTTCTTC.

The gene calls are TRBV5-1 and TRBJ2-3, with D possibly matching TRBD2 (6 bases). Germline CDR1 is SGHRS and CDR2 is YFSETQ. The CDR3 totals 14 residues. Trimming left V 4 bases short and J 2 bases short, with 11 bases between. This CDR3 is CASSGGIYTDTQYF. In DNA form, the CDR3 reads TGCGCCAGCAGCGGGGGGATTTACACAGATACGCAGTATTTT.

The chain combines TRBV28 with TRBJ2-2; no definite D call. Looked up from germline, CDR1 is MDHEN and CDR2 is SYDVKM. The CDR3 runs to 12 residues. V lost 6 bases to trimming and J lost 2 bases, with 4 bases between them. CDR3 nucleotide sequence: TGTGCCAGCAGCCGAAACACCGGGGAGCTGTTTTTT. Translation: CASSRNTGELFF.

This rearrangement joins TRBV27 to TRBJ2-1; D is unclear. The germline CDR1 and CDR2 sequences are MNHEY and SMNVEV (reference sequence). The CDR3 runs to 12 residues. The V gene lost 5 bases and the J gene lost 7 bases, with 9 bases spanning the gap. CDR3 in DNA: TGTGCCAGCAGTCTCACTTCGAATGAGCAGTTCTTC. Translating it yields CASSLTSNEQFF.

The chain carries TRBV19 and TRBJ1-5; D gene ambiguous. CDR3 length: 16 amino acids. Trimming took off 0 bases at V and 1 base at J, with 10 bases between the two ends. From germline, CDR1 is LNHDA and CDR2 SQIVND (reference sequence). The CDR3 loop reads CASSIDRPRSNQPQHF. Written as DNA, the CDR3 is TGTGCCAGTAGTATAGATCGCCCCCGAAGCAATCAGCCCCAGCATTTT. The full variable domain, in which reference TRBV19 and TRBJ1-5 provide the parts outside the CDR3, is DGGITQSPKYLFRKEGQNVTLSCEQNLNHDAMYWYRQDPGQGLRLIYYSQIVNDFQKGDIAEGYSVSREKKESFPLTVTSAQKNPTAFYLCASSIDRPRSNQPQHFGDGTRLSIL.

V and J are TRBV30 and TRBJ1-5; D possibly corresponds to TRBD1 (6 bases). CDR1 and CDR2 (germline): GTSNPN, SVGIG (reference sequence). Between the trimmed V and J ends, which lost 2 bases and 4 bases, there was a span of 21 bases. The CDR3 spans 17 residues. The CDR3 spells CAWSLRTGPGVNQPQHF. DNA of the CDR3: TGTGCCTGGAGTCTACGTACGGGGCCAGGGGTTAATCAGCCCCAGCATTTT.

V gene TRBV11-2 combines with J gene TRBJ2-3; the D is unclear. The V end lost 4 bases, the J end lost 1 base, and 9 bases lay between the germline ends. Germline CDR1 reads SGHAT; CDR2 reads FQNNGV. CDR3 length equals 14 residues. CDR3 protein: CASSYSGGTDTQYF. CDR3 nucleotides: TGTGCCAGCAGCTACAGTGGGGGCACAGATACGCAGTATTTT. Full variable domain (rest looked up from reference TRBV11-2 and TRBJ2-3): EAGVAQSPRYKIIEKRQSVAFWCNPISGHATLYWYQQILGQGPKLLIQFQNNGVVDDSQLPKDRFSAERLKGVDSTLKIQPAKLEDSAVYLCASSYSGGTDTQYFGPGTRLTVL.

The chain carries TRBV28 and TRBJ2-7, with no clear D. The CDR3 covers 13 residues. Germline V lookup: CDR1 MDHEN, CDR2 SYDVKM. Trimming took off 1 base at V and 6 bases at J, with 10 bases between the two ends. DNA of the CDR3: TGTGCCAGCAGTTTATACGGTTTCTTCGAGCAGTACTTC. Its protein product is CASSLYGFFEQYF.

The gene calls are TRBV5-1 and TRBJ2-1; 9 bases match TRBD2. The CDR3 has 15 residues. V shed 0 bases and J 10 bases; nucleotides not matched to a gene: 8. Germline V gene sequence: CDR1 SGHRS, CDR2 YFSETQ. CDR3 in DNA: TGCGCCAGCAGCTTGGTTGGTAGCGGGAGTAACGAGCAGTTCTTC. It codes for CASSLVGSGSNEQFF.

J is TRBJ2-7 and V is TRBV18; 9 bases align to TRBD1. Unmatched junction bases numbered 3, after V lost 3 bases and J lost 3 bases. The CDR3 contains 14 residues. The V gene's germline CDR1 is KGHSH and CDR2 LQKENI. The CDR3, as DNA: TGTGCCAGCTCACCTCCGGGACAGGGCTACGAGCAGTACTTC. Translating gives CASSPPGQGYEQYF. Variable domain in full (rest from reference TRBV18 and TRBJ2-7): NAGVMQNPRHLVRRRGQEARLRCSPMKGHSHVYWYRQLPEEGLKFMVYLQKENIIDESGMPKERFSAEFPKEGPSILRIQQVVRGDSAAYFCASSPPGQGYEQYFGPGTRLTVT.

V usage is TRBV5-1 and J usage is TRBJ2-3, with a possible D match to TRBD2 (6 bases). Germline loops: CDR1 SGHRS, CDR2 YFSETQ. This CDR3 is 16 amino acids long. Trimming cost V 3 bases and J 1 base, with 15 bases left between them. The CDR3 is CASSYSRGGGTDTQYF. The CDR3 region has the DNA TGCGCCAGCAGCTACTCACGGGGAGGAGGCACAGATACGCAGTATTTT.

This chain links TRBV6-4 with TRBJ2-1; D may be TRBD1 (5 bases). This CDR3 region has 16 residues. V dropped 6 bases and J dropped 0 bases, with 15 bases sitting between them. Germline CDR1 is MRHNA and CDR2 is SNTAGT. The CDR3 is CASSPTQVSSYNEQFF. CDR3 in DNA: TGTGCCAGCAGCCCAACACAGGTGAGCTCCTACAATGAGCAGTTCTTC.

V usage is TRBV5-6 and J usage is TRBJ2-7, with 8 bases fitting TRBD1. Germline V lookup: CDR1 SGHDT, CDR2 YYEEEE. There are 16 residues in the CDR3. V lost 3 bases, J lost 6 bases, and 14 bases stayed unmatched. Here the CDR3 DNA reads TGTGCCAGCAGCTGGGGCTGGGGGACAGGACCCCTCGAGCAGTACTTC. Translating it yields CASSWGWGTGPLEQYF.

CDR3 residues: CASSEALRGTNEKLFF. The CDR3, as DNA: TGTGCCAGCAGTGAAGCACTTCGGGGTACTAATGAAAAACTGTTTTTT. The rearrangement uses TRBV2 and TRBJ1-4; the D is unclear. The V gene lost 0 bases and the J gene lost 2 bases, with 10 bases spanning the gap. Germline V gene data show CDR1 as SNHLY and CDR2 as FYNNEI. CDR3 length: 16 amino acids.

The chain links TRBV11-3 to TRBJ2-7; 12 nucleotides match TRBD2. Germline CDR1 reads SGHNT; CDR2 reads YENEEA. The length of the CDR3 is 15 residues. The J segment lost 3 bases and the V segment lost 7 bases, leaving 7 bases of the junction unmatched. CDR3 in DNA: TGTGCCAGCACCTTGGGACTAGCGGGCCGCTACGAGCAGTACTTC. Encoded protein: CASTLGLAGRYEQYF.

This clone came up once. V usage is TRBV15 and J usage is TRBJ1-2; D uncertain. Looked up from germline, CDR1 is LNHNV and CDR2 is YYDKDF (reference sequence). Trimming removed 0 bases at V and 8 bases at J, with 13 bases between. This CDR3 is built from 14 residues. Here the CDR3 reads CATSRDLGSVGYTF. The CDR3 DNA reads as TGTGCCACCAGCAGAGATTTAGGGAGTGTGGGCTACACCTTC. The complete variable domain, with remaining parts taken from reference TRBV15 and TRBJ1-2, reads DAMVIQNPRYQVTQFGKPVTLSCSQTLNHNVMYWYQQKSSQAPKLLFHYYDKDFNNEADTPDNFQSRRPNTSFCFLDIRSPGLGDTAMYLCATSRDLGSVGYTFGSGTRLTVV.

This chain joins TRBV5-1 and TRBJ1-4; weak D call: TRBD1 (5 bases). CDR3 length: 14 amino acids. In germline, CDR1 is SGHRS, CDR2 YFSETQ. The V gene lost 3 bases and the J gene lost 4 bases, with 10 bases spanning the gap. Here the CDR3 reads CASSSQGYNEKLFF. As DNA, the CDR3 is TGCGCCAGCAGCTCGCAGGGTTATAATGAAAAACTGTTTTTT.

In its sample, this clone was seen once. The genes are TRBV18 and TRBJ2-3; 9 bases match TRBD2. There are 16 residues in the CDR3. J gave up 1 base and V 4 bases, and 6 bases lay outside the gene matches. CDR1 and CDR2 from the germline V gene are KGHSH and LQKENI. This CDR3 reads CASSLRLAEGTDTQYF. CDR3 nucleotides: TGTGCCAGCTCACTCCGACTAGCGGAGGGCACAGATACGCAGTATTTT.

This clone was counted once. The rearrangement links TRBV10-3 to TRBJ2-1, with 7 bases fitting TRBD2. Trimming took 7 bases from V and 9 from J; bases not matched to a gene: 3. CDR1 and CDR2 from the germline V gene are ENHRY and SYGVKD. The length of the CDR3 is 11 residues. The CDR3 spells CAIMAGAEQFF. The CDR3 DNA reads TGTGCCATCATGGCGGGAGCTGAGCAGTTCTTC.

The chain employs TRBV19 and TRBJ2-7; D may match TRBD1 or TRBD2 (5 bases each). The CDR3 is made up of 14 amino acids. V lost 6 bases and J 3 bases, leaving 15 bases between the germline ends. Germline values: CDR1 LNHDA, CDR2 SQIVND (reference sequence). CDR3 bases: TGTGCCAGTAGCTTCACCGGGACCCACTACGAGCAGTACTTC. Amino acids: CASSFTGTHYEQYF.

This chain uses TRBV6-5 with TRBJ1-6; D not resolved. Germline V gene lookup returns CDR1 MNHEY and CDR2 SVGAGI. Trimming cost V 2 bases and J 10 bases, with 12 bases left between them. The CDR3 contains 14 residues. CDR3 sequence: CASSYGPVRSPLHF. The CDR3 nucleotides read TGTGCCAGCAGTTACGGCCCGGTTAGGTCACCCCTCCACTTT.

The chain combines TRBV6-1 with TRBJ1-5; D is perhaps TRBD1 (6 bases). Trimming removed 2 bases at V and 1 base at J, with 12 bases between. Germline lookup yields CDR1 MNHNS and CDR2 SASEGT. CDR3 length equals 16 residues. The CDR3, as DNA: TGTGCCAGCAGTGAACCCTGGACAGTGAGCAATCAGCCCCAGCATTTT. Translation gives CASSEPWTVSNQPQHF.

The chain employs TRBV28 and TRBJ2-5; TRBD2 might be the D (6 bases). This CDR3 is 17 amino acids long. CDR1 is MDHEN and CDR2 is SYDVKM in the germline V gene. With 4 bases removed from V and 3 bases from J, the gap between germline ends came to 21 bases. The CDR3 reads CASSSPWGRSGEETQYF. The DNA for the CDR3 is TGTGCCAGCAGTTCCCCCTGGGGGAGGAGTGGAGAAGAGACCCAGTACTTC. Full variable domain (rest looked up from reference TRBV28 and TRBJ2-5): DVKVTQSSRYLVKRTGEKVFLECVQDMDHENMFWYRQDPGLGLRLIYFSYDVKMKEKGDIPEGYSVSREKKERFSLILESASTNQTSMYLCASSSPWGRSGEETQYFGPGTRLLVL.

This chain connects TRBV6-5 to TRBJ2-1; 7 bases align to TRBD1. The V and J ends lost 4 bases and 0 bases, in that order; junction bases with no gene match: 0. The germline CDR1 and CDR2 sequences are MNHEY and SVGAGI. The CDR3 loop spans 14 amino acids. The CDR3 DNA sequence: TGTGCCAGCAGTTGGGACAGCTCCTACAATGAGCAGTTCTTC. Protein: CASSWDSSYNEQFF.

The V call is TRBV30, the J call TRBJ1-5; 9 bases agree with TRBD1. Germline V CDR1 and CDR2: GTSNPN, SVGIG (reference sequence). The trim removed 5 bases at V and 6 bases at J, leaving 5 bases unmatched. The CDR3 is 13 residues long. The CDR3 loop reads CAWGQGLRQPQHF. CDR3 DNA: TGTGCCTGGGGACAGGGGTTGCGTCAGCCCCAGCATTTT.

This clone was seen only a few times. The CDR3 protein is CASSELAGHYEQYF. As DNA, the CDR3 is TGTGCCAGCAGTGAACTAGCGGGCCACTACGAGCAGTACTTC. V is TRBV14 and J is TRBJ2-7, with 9 bases matching TRBD2. The germline CDR1 and CDR2 sequences are SGHDN and FVKESK. CDR3 length: 14 residues. The J segment lost 3 bases and the V segment lost 6 bases, leaving 6 bases of the junction unmatched.

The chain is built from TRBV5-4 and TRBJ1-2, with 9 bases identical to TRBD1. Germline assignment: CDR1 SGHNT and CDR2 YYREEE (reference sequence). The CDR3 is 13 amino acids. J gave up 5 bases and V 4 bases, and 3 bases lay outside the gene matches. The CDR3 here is CASSVDRGYGYTF. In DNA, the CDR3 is TGTGCCAGCAGCGTTGACAGGGGGTATGGCTACACCTTC.